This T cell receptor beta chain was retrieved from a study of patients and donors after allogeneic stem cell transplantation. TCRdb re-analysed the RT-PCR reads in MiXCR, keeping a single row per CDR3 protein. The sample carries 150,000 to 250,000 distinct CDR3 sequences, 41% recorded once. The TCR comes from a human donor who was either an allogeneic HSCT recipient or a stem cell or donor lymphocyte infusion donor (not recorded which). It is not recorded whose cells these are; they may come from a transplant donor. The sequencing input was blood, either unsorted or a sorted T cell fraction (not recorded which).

CDR3 nucleotides: TGTGCCAGCAGCTTAGCTGGGGGACCCCTCCACTTT. Amino acids: CASSLAGGPLHF. V and J are TRBV7-9 and TRBJ1-6, with D perhaps matching TRBD1 (5 bases). The germline V gene encodes CDR1 SEHNR and CDR2 FQNEAQ (reference sequence). This CDR3 has 12 residues. V was pared by 0 bases and J by 12 bases, with 6 bases between. The full variable domain, completed using reference TRBV7-9 and TRBJ1-6, is DTGVSQNPRHKITKRGQNVTFRCDPISEHNRLYWYRQTLGQGPEFLTYFQNEAQLEKSRLLSDRFSAERPKGSFSTLEIQRTEQGDSAMYLCASSLAGGPLHFGNGTRLTVT.